The clone carrying this T cell receptor beta chain was seen a few times. Antigen: not known. Disease duration was under 3 months in the ophthalmopathy patients, who also had a Clinical Activity Score of at least 3 and a NOSPECS grade of at least 4. V was cut by 1 base and J by 0 bases, with 8 bases left in between. In germline, CDR1 is SGDLS, CDR2 YYNGEE. This CDR3 spans 14 amino acids. These data come from a study of T cells in Graves' hyperthyroidism and ophthalmopathy. Across the study: Staff took peripheral blood when the initial diagnosis was made, before any treatment began.

Researchers took RNA transcripts and amplified the TCR beta CDR3 regions from them. HTBI primers were the set used in a first-round RT-PCR of the TCR CDR3. TCRdb reanalysed the multiplex PCR reads using MiXCR and keeps one entry per CDR3 protein. Of 300,000 to 450,000 distinct CDR3 sequences listed, about 14% were seen once; the top ten hold 15% to 20%. Study-wide points: Ophthalmopathy was identified by the model a median roughly 6.5 months ahead of onset. Blood held most thyroid clonotypes expanded above 0.001 frequency.

The specimen was blood. V is TRBV9 and J is TRBJ2-7; the D is unclear. This TCR derives from a woman aged 25 to 45 with Graves' ophthalmopathy. CDR3 coding DNA: TGTGCCAGCAGCGTAACGCTGGGCTCCTACGAGCAGTACTTC. Amino acids: CASSVTLGSYEQYF.